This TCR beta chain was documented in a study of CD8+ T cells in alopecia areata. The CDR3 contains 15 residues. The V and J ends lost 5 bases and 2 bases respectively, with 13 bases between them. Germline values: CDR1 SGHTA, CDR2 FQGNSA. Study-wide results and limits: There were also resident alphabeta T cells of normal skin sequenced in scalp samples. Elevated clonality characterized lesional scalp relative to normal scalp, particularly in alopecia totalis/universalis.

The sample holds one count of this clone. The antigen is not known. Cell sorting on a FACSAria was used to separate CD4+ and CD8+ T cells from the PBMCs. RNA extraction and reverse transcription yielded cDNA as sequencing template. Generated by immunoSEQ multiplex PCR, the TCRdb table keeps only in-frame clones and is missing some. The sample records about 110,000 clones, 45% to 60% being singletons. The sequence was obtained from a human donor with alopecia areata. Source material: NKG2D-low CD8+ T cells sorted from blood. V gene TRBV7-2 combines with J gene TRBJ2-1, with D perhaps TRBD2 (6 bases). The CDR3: CASSRGRSPYNEQFF. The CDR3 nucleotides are TGTGCCAGCAGCCGAGGGAGGTCACCCTACAATGAGCAGTTCTTC.